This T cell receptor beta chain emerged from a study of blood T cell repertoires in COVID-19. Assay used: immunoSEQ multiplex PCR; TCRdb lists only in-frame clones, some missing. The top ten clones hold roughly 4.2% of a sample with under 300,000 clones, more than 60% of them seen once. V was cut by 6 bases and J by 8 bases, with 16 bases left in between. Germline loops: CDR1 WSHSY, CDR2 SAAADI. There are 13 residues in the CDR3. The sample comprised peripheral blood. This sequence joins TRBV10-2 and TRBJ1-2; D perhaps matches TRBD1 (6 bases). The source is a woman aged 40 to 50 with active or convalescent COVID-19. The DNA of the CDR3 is TGCGCCAGCAGAGGACAGCTTAATAGGGGCTACACCTTC. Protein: CASRGQLNRGYTF.